This T cell receptor (beta chain) comes out of a study of CD8+CD57+ T cells in acquired aplastic anemia. Findings and limits, study-wide: In CD8+ cells, Simpson's diversity showed no significant difference between patients and controls.

Profiling of TCR beta VDJ combinations and CDR3 sequences used genomic DNA as template. TCRdb ran MiXCR on the reads and lists one entry per CDR3 protein. The table shows 150,000 to 200,000 distinct CDR3 sequences, with roughly 45% occurring only once. The CDR3 extends over 13 amino acids. Germline CDR1 SGHNT, CDR2 YYREEE (reference sequence). Between the trimmed V and J ends, which lost 4 bases and 5 bases, there was a span of 11 bases. CD8+CD57+ cell expansion had been shown by flow cytometry in patients chosen for sequencing. There were no patients without severe acquired aplastic anemia. No patient had been given any therapy when blood was sampled. In this sample, this clonotype turned up many times. Its target is unknown.

The clonotype originates from a human donor with aplastic anemia. The V gene is TRBV5-4, the J gene TRBJ2-3; unclear D gene. The source material was sorted CD4+, CD8+, or CD8+CD57+ T cells (not recorded which) from PBMCs. The CDR3: CASSHALLDTQYF. CDR3 DNA: TGTGCCAGCAGCCACGCCCTCTTAGATACGCAGTATTTT. The full variable domain, in which reference TRBV5-4 and TRBJ2-3 provide the parts outside the CDR3, is ETGVTQSPTHLIKTRGQQVTLRCSSQSGHNTVSWYQQALGQGPQFIFQYYREEENGRGNFPPRFSGLQFPNYSSELNVNALELDDSALYLCASSHALLDTQYFGPGTRLTVL.